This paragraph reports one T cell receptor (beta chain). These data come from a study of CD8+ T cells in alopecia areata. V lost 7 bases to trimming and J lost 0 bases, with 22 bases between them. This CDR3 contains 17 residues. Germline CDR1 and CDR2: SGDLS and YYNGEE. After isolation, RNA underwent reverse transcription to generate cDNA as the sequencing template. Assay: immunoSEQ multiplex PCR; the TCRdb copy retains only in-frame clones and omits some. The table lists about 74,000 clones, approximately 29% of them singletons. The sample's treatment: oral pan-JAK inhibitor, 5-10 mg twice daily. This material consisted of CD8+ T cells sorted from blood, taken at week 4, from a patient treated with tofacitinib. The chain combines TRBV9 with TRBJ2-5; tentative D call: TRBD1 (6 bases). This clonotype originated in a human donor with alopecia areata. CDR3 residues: CASRLIIGQSYQETQYF. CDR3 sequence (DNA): TGTGCCAGCCGCCTTATTATAGGACAGTCGTACCAAGAGACCCAGTACTTC.